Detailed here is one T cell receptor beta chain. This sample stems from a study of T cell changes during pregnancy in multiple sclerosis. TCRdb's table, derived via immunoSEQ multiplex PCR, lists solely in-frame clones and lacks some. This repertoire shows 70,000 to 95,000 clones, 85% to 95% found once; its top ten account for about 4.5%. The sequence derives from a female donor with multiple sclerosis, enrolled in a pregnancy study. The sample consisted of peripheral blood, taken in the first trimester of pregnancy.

In DNA form, the CDR3 reads TGTGCCAGCAGCCAGGGTCCTCTTAATCAGCCCCAGCATTTT. The encoded protein is CASSQGPLNQPQHF. The chain is built from TRBV25-1 and TRBJ1-5; D is possibly TRBD1 (5 bases). The germline V gene has CDR1 MGHDK and CDR2 SYGVNS. There are 14 residues in the CDR3. Trimming took 6 bases from V and 4 from J, leaving 13 bases between them.